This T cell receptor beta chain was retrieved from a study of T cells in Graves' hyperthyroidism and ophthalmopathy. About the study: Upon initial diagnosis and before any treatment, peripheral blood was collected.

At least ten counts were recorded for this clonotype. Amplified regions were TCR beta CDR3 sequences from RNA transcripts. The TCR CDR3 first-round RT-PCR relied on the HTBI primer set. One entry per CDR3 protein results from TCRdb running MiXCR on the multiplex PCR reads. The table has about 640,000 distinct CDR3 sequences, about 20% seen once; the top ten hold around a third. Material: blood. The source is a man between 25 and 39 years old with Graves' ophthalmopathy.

The CDR3 bases are TGTGCCAGCAGTAGGGGAGGGGAAGCGGAGACCCAGTACTTC. Translating it yields CASSRGGEAETQYF. V is TRBV28 and J is TRBJ2-5; TRBD2 matches 7 bases. Unmatched junction bases numbered 8, after V lost 5 bases and J lost 5 bases. This CDR3 region has 14 residues. Germline CDR1 reads MDHEN; CDR2 reads SYDVKM.